This T cell receptor beta chain was captured by sequencing in a study of graft-versus-host responses after intestinal transplantation (dated by TCRdb to the early 2020s). Broadly, across the study: Recipients received multivisceral, liver-intestinal, or isolated intestinal transplants. All recipients received anti-thymocyte globulin induction followed by maintenance tacrolimus and steroids for around three years. After intestinal transplantation, graft-versus-host and host-versus-graft alloreactive T cell clones in the graft, circulation and bone marrow were tracked using bulk TCR-beta CDR3 sequencing. To identify alloreactive clones, pre-transplant mixed lymphocyte reaction products were sequenced and compared with unstimulated pre-transplant donor and recipient T cells. Of the roughly 24 intestinal transplant recipients enrolled in the cohort, one of whom was a retransplant, 3 patients without pretransplant specimens were excluded. Donor T cell macrochimerism was defined as a peak of at least 4% donor T cells among recipient peripheral blood mononuclear cells. Instead of going to the commercial service, samples from three later patients were sequenced in-house on an Illumina MiSeq and processed with MiXCR.

Broad study findings and their caveats: The relatively low number and heterogeneity of intestinal transplant patients limited the conclusions. GvH clones turned up in recipient bone marrow, with some appearing earlier in ileal mucosa or blood, a pattern consistent with an intestinal mucosal origin. Early after transplant, peak levels of circulating GvH clones were found to be associated with declines in HvG clones. In the allografts of patients with donor T cell macrochimerism, GvH to HvG T cell clonal ratios were high.

Concerning this clone itself: The target of this receptor is not known. Base quality data are lacking; no much larger clone is found one base away.

The CDR3 holds 13 amino acids from the cysteine to the phenylalanine. Only the CDR3 part of the read is kept: 39 bases, read in frame from the first base. V drops 5 bases and J drops 3 bases, leaving 8 bases in between. The germline V gene sets CDR1 to SGHTA and CDR2 to FQGTGA. Library preparation used the immunoSEQ multiplex PCR assay. For most patients, genomic DNA was isolated with the Qiagen DNeasy Blood and Tissue Kit and sent frozen to Adaptive Biotechnologies for TCR sequencing. Adaptive Biotechnologies carried out high-throughput TCR-beta CDR3 sequencing of genomic DNA for most patients. In the authors' own workflow: Adaptive's ImmunoSEQ software supplied the TCR sequencing data for about 18 patients, while MiXCR and VDJtools were used to process three other patients. To correct CD4 versus CD8 sorting errors, any sequence found in both subsets at a frequency ratio below 5:1 was removed. CDR3 nucleotide sequences shared between donor and recipient were removed because the origin of such sequences could not be assigned. Alloreactive clones required at least 2-fold expansion over unstimulated cells and minimum CFSE-low frequency of 0.002% (template counts) or 0.001% (read counts). Mappable clones were those detected in sequenced pre-transplant spleen, lymph node, or MLR CFSE-low populations of the donor or recipient. Cumulative frequency of alloreactive clones was calculated as a percentage of all sequences weighted by copy number. TCRdb obtained this table from immuneACCESS and retained in-frame rearrangements with V and J assigned. These tables miss some clones; where compared with another copy, unresolved V genes account for less than half of the shortfall, and the remainder is unexplained. V, J and clone size reflect that table, while D and trimming were determined from the DNA. The sample yields about 81,000 clones; around 93% were counted once. The ten largest clones represent 0.3% to 0.35% of the sample.

The time point label here, explained by the study, means: cells obtained before transplantation from donor or recipient. CD3+CD4+ and CD3+CD8+ populations were FACS-sorted from unstimulated pre-transplant donor and recipient cells taken from spleen or lymph nodes. The material was unstimulated CD4+ T cells sorted from spleen or lymph node cells, obtained before transplant. The sequence was collected from a human donor who was the organ donor for an intestinal transplant. Recombination joined TRBV7-3 with TRBJ2-1, and possibly TRBD2, on 5 matching bases. The sequenced DNA: TGTGCCAGCAGCCTCGACTACTACAATGAGCAGTTCTTC. Translated, this gives CASSLDYYNEQFF.